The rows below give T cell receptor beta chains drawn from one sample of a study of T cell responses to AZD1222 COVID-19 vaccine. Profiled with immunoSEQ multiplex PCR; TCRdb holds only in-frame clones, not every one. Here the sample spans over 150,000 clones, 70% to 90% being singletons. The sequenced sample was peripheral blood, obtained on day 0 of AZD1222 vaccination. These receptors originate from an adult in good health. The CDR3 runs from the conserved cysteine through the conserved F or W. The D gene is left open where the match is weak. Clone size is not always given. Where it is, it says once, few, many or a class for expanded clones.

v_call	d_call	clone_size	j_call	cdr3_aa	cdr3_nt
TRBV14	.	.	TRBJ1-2	CASSQDRYYGYTF	TGTGCCAGCAGCCAAGACCGCTACTATGGCTACACCTTC
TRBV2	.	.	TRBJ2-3	CALYADTQYF	TGTGCCCTTTATGCAGATACGCAGTATTTT
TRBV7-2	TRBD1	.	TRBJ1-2	CASSWGQTNYGYTF	TGTGCCAGCAGCTGGGGACAGACCAACTATGGCTACACCTTC
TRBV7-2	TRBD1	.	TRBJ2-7	CASSPPGQGGMREQYF	TGTGCCAGCAGTCCCCCGGGACAGGGGGGGATGCGCGAGCAGTACTTC
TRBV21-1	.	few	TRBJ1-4	CASSAPSPANEKLFF	TGTGCCAGCAGCGCCCCGTCTCCAGCTAATGAAAAACTGTTTTTT
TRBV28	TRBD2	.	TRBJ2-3	CASGRLAGKTDTQYF	TGTGCCAGCGGCAGACTAGCGGGAAAAACAGATACGCAGTATTTT
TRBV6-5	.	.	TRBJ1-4	CASSYEWGNEKLFF	TGTGCCAGCAGTTACGAGTGGGGGAATGAAAAACTGTTTTTT
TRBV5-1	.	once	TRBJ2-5	CASSLRPQETQYF	TGCGCCAGCAGCTTGCGGCCCCAAGAGACCCAGTACTTC
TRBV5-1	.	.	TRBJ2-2	CASSLTDENTGELFF	TGCGCCAGCAGCTTGACGGACGAGAACACCGGGGAGCTGTTTTTT
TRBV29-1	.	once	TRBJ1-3	CSVSGLGPDRSGNTIYF	TGCAGCGTCTCCGGATTAGGACCGGATAGGTCTGGAAACACCATATATTTT
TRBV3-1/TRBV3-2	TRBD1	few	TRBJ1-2	CASGGTGARGYTF	TGTGCCAGCGGCGGGACAGGGGCGCGAGGCTACACCTTC
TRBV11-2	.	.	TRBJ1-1	CASSLAGGSTEAFF	TGTGCCAGCAGCTTAGCAGGCGGGTCCACTGAAGCTTTCTTT
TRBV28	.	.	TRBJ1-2	CASSLHAGRGYGYTF	TGTGCCAGCAGTTTACATGCGGGGCGAGGGTATGGCTACACCTTC
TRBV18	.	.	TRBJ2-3	CASSASSTDTQYF	TGTGCCAGCTCCGCTAGCTCCACGGATACGCAGTATTTT
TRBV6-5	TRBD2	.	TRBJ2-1	CASKMTSGGTEFF	TGTGCCAGCAAAATGACTAGCGGGGGGACGGAGTTCTTC
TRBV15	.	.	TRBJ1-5	CATSRDTQPQHF	TGTGCCACCAGCAGAGATACTCAGCCCCAGCATTTT
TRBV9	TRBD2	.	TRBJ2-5	CASSVGLAGGPERETQYF	TGTGCCAGCAGCGTAGGACTAGCGGGGGGCCCCGAACGGGAGACCCAGTACTTC
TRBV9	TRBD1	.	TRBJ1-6	CASSLSGDRGSPLHF	TGTGCCAGCAGCCTCTCAGGGGACAGGGGATCACCCCTCCACTTT
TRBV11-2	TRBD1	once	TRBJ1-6	CASSQRQGDNSPLHF	TGTGCCAGCAGCCAGCGACAGGGGGATAATTCACCCCTCCACTTT
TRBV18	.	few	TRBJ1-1	CASSLSDGNTEAFF	TGTGCCAGCTCACTGTCGGACGGGAACACTGAAGCTTTCTTT
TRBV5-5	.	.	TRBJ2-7	CASSFGVLNEQYF	TGTGCCAGCAGCTTTGGGGTTTTAAACGAGCAGTACTTC
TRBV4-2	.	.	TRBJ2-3	CASSPHGTDTQYF	TGTGCCAGCAGCCCGCACGGGACAGATACGCAGTATTTT
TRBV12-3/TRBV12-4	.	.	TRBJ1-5	CASSLVQPQHF	TGTGCCAGCAGTTTAGTTCAGCCCCAGCATTTT
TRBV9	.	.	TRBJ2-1	CASTKGVVASPYNEQFF	TGTGCCAGCACAAAAGGGGTAGTAGCCTCTCCTTACAATGAGCAGTTCTTC
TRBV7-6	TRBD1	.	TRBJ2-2	CASSLGQEGLNTGELFF	TGTGCCAGCAGCCTAGGACAGGAAGGCTTGAACACCGGGGAGCTGTTTTTT
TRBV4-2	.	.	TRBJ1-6	CASSPAGGENSPLHF	TGTGCCAGCAGCCCGGCCGGAGGCGAGAATTCACCCCTCCACTTT
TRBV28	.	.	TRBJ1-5	CASSLEGSNQPQHF	TGTGCCAGCAGTTTAGAAGGAAGCAATCAGCCCCAGCATTTT
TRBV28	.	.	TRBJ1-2	CASSPPGNLISGYTF	TGTGCCAGCAGCCCCCCCGGGAACCTTATCAGTGGCTACACCTTC
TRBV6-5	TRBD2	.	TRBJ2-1	CASRDLAGGTNEQFF	TGTGCCAGCAGGGATCTAGCGGGAGGGACCAATGAGCAGTTCTTC
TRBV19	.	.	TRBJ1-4	CASSIDPVGRDEKLFF	TGTGCCAGTAGTATAGATCCCGTGGGTCGGGATGAAAAACTGTTTTTT
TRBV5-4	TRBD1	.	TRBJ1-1	CASSLRQGVVLNTEAFF	TGTGCCAGCAGCTTAAGACAGGGAGTTGTTTTGAACACTGAAGCTTTCTTT
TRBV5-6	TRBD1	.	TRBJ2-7	CASRFGTVWTYEQYF	TGTGCCAGCAGATTCGGGACAGTATGGACTTACGAGCAGTACTTC
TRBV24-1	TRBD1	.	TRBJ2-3	CATSPRGRGDTQYF	TGTGCCACCAGTCCCAGGGGGCGGGGAGATACGCAGTATTTT
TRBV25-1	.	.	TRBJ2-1	CASSGPGDHEQFF	TGTGCCAGCAGTGGGCCGGGGGACCATGAGCAGTTCTTC
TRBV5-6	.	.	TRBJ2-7	CASSLGQYYEQYF	TGTGCCAGCAGCTTGGGACAGTACTACGAGCAGTACTTC